A single sample gave rise to the 26 T cell receptor beta chains below, sequenced in a study of blood T cell repertoires in COVID-19. Measured with immunoSEQ multiplex PCR; TCRdb has only the in-frame clones, and not every one. This sample carries a few hundred thousand clones, about 89% of them seen once, and the ten largest clones take about 2.5%. The specimen sequenced was peripheral blood. Receptors were obtained from a woman in her forties or fifties with acute or convalescent COVID-19.

The rearrangement links TRBV19 to TRBJ1-2, with 9 bases that match TRBD1. The CDR3 sequence is 12 residues long. Trimming cost V 8 bases and J 7 bases; bases outside gene matches: 5. The germline gives CDR1 LNHDA, CDR2 SQIVND (reference sequence). The CDR3 DNA reads TGTGCCAGTTCGGACAGGGGATCTGGCTACACCTTC. This translates into CASSDRGSGYTF.

V usage is TRBV5-1 and J usage is TRBJ1-2; 8 bases match TRBD1. This CDR3 is built from 13 residues. CDR1 is SGHRS, CDR2 YFSETQ, per germline. J lost 7 bases, V lost 4 bases, and 6 bases had no gene match. CDR3 sequence reads: CASSEGQGRGYTF. CDR3 in DNA: TGCGCCAGCAGCGAAGGACAGGGACGTGGCTACACCTTC.

Here the CDR3 DNA reads TGTGCCAGCAGTTTGTGGGGGGGGCTGAGTGCTTCACCCCTCCACTTT. The encoded protein is CASSLWGGLSASPLHF. The gene calls are TRBV28 and TRBJ1-6; perhaps TRBD1 as D (6 bases). CDR1 is MDHEN and CDR2 is SYDVKM in the germline V gene. Between the trimmed V and J ends, which lost 3 bases and 9 bases, there was a span of 18 bases. The CDR3 spans 16 residues.

The rearrangement uses TRBV27 and TRBJ2-1; 7 nucleotides agree with TRBD1. Germline V gives CDR1 MNHEY, CDR2 SMNVEV (reference sequence). V gave up 7 bases and J gave up 0 bases; unmatched junction bases: 3. This CDR3 contains 14 residues. CDR3 amino acids: CASTTGNSYNEQFF. The DNA of the CDR3 is TGTGCCAGCACGACAGGGAACTCCTACAATGAGCAGTTCTTC.

The chain combines TRBV9 with TRBJ2-7; 10 bases are a match to TRBD2. Germline V lookup: CDR1 SGDLS, CDR2 YYNGEE. The length of the CDR3 is 15 residues. V gave up 3 bases and J gave up 0 bases; unmatched junction bases: 3. The CDR3 protein is CASSEGLAFSYEQYF. The DNA for the CDR3 is TGTGCCAGCAGCGAGGGACTAGCGTTCTCCTACGAGCAGTACTTC. Supplemented by reference TRBV9 and TRBJ2-7, the full variable domain reads DSGVTQTPKHLITATGQRVTLRCSPRSGDLSVYWYQQSLDQGLQFLIQYYNGEERAKGNILERFSAQQFPDLHSELNLSSLELGDSALYFCASSEGLAFSYEQYFGPGTRLTVT.

V is TRBV7-2 and J is TRBJ2-1; D remains ambiguous. Trimming took off 1 base at V and 9 bases at J, with 13 bases between the two ends. Germline V gene lookup returns CDR1 SGHTA and CDR2 FQGNSA. This CDR3 contains 14 residues. Here the CDR3 DNA reads TGTGCCAGCAGCTTAGTCGGTTGGGCAGGTGAGCAGTTCTTC. Translation gives CASSLVGWAGEQFF.

This clone was detected once. The chain links TRBV30 to TRBJ1-2; D unresolved. Germline CDR1 is GTSNPN and CDR2 is SVGIG (reference sequence). The V end was cut by 0 bases, the J end by 0 bases, with 14 bases between. The CDR3 covers 16 residues. Here the CDR3 reads CAWSVSGISTNYGYTF. For the CDR3, the DNA is TGTGCCTGGAGTGTAAGCGGCATTTCGACTAACTATGGCTACACCTTC.

V gene TRBV2 combines with J gene TRBJ1-5; TRBD1 matches at 8 bases. Germline CDR1 SNHLY, CDR2 FYNNEI. The trim removed 5 bases at V and 3 bases at J, leaving 3 bases unmatched. The CDR3 totals 14 residues. The CDR3 bases are TGTGCCAGCAGTTGGACAGGGACCAATCAGCCCCAGCATTTT. Translating gives CASSWTGTNQPQHF.

V usage is TRBV5-4 and J usage is TRBJ1-3; D call uncertain. The CDR3 totals 14 residues. V lost 3 bases to trimming and J lost 1 base, with 8 bases between them. Germline V lookup: CDR1 SGHNT, CDR2 YYREEE (reference sequence). For the CDR3, the DNA is TGTGCCAGCAGCTCAAGGACTTCTGGAAACACCATATATTTT. It is translated as CASSSRTSGNTIYF.

The chain recombines TRBV18 with TRBJ1-4; the D gene is possibly TRBD1 (6 bases). Trimming took off 5 bases at V and 0 bases at J, with 10 bases between the two ends. CDR1 KGHSH and CDR2 LQKENI come from the germline V gene. The CDR3 has 15 amino acids. CDR3 nucleotides: TGTGCCAGCTCATCAGGACAGTCAACTAATGAAAAACTGTTTTTT. Translated: CASSSGQSTNEKLFF.

The rearrangement uses TRBV7-3 and TRBJ1-1; D is perhaps TRBD1 (5 bases). V was cut by 5 bases and J by 3 bases, with 10 bases left in between. The CDR3 consists of 13 residues. Germline CDR1 reads SGHTA; CDR2 reads FQGTGA. The CDR3 sequence is CASSPQQDTEAFF. The CDR3 DNA reads as TGTGCCAGCAGCCCTCAACAGGACACTGAAGCTTTCTTT.

This chain joins TRBV10-3 and TRBJ1-2, with unresolved D. V gave up 0 bases and J gave up 10 bases, with 9 bases separating them. Germline-derived CDR1 and CDR2 are ENHRY and SYGVKD. CDR3 length: 12 residues. CDR3 region: CAISESMSDYTF. As DNA, the CDR3 is TGTGCCATCAGTGAGTCGATGTCAGACTACACCTTC.

V and J are TRBV7-8 and TRBJ2-7, with a weak D call TRBD2 (5 bases). CDR1 and CDR2 (germline): SGHVS, FQNEAQ. Trimming took off 5 bases at V and 7 bases at J, with 18 bases between the two ends. The CDR3 has 14 amino acids. The DNA of the CDR3 is TGTGCCAGCAGCCCCAATTGGGGTCCGGGGGAGCAGTACTTC. It encodes CASSPNWGPGEQYF.

This clone was observed a few times. The CDR3 spells CASSDRGDRVSVEDGYTF. The CDR3 DNA sequence: TGTGCCAGCAGTGACCGGGGGGACAGGGTCTCCGTTGAAGATGGCTACACCTTC. The chain combines TRBV9 with TRBJ1-2; 9 bases line up with TRBD1. Trimming took 5 bases from V and 6 from J; bases not matched to a gene: 20. This CDR3 contains 18 residues. CDR1 is SGDLS and CDR2 is YYNGEE in the germline V gene.

This sequence joins TRBV29-1 and TRBJ2-7, with 7 positions matching TRBD1. The CDR3 is 13 residues long. Germline V gene lookup returns CDR1 SQVTM and CDR2 ANQGSEA. J was trimmed by 6 bases and V by 6 bases; bases with no gene match: 11. CDR3 in amino acids: CSVTTGLLFEQYF. The CDR3 DNA follows: TGCAGCGTCACGACAGGGCTATTGTTCGAGCAGTACTTC.

V usage is TRBV18 and J usage is TRBJ1-2; no reliable D call. Deletions cut 1 base from V and 8 bases from J, with 11 bases between. CDR3 size: 13 residues. Germline V lookup: CDR1 KGHSH, CDR2 LQKENI. CDR3 region: CASSPQGELGYTF. The CDR3 DNA reads as TGTGCCAGCTCACCACAGGGAGAACTCGGCTACACCTTC. Using reference TRBV18 and TRBJ1-2 for the parts outside the CDR3, the full variable domain is NAGVMQNPRHLVRRRGQEARLRCSPMKGHSHVYWYRQLPEEGLKFMVYLQKENIIDESGMPKERFSAEFPKEGPSILRIQQVVRGDSAAYFCASSPQGELGYTFGSGTRLTVV.

The rearrangement uses TRBV12-2 and TRBJ1-1; the D segment call TRBD1 is taken from the table without a DNA check. TRBV12-2 is a listed pseudogene. The CDR3 consists of 14 residues. CDR3: CASRQGGRNTEAFF. For the CDR3, the DNA is TGTGCAAGTCGGCAGGGGGGAAGAAACACTGAAGCTTTCTTT.

This clone was counted only a few times. The J gene is TRBJ1-1, the V gene TRBV2, with TRBD1 as a possible D gene (6 bases). This CDR3 contains 12 residues. CDR1 is SNHLY, CDR2 FYNNEI, per germline. Trimming pared 5 bases from V and 11 bases from J, leaving 15 bases between. This CDR3 is CASSSSQGNAFF. DNA of the CDR3: TGTGCCAGCAGTTCTTCCCAGGGGAATGCTTTCTTT.

The chain employs TRBV28 and TRBJ2-3; D uncertain. V gave up 2 bases and J gave up 2 bases, with 11 bases separating them. The CDR3 consists of 15 residues. In germline, CDR1 is MDHEN, CDR2 SYDVKM. The CDR3 DNA reads TGTGCCAGCAGTTTAGTGATCAGTAACACAGATACGCAGTATTTT. Protein: CASSLVISNTDTQYF.

In this sample, this clone turned up once. The chain is built from TRBV19 and TRBJ2-1; 12 bases are shared with TRBD2. Germline CDR1 reads LNHDA; CDR2 reads SQIVND (reference sequence). The CDR3 extends over 15 amino acids. Trimming cost V 7 bases and J 7 bases; bases outside gene matches: 8. CDR3 DNA: TGTGCCAGTACCGCCTGGACTAGCGGGGTTAATGAGCAGTTCTTC. Protein: CASTAWTSGVNEQFF.

The rearrangement links TRBV7-6 to TRBJ2-7; 8 nucleotides align to TRBD1. Germline CDR1 and CDR2: SGHVS and FNYEAQ. CDR3 length equals 15 residues. With 0 bases clipped from V and 8 bases from J, the junction kept 9 bases outside the gene matches. The CDR3 spells CASSLALQGDRKQYF. The CDR3 DNA follows: TGTGCCAGCAGCTTAGCGCTACAGGGGGATAGGAAGCAGTACTTC.

This rearrangement joins TRBV5-1 to TRBJ1-2; 9 bases align to TRBD1. Germline V gene data show CDR1 as SGHRS and CDR2 as YFSETQ. The CDR3 has 15 amino acids. The V and J ends lost 4 bases and 5 bases, in that order; junction bases with no gene match: 9. CDR3 loop: CASSLGTGMGYGYTF. For the CDR3, the DNA is TGCGCCAGCAGCCTCGGGACAGGGATGGGTTATGGCTACACCTTC.

V usage is TRBV4-2 and J usage is TRBJ2-5, with TRBD2 matching 8 bases. This CDR3 spans 14 amino acids. Trimming removed 3 bases from V and 4 bases from J; junction bases left unmatched: 4. Germline V lookup: CDR1 LGHNA, CDR2 YNFKEQ. In DNA form, the CDR3 reads TGTGCCAGCAGCCAGGAAAGCGGGGGAGAGACCCAGTACTTC. Translated, it gives CASSQESGGETQYF.

The genes are TRBV19 and TRBJ2-2; a weak D match, TRBD1 (6 bases). The germline V and J ends were trimmed by 6 bases and 3 bases, with 14 bases remaining between them. The CDR3 has 15 residues. CDR1 and CDR2 (germline): LNHDA, SQIVND (reference sequence). CDR3: CASRRGFRDTGELFF. CDR3 nucleotide sequence: TGTGCCAGTAGGAGGGGGTTTAGGGACACCGGGGAGCTGTTTTTT.

The V and J genes are TRBV2 and TRBJ2-1; a weak D match, TRBD2 (5 bases). The CDR3 consists of 13 residues. Between the trimmed V and J ends, which lost 3 bases and 13 bases, there was a span of 16 bases. Germline values: CDR1 SNHLY, CDR2 FYNNEI. The CDR3 spells CASSDGWRYSQFF. CDR3 DNA sequence: TGTGCCAGCAGTGATGGCTGGAGGTATTCCCAGTTCTTC.

This clone was detected ten times or more. This chain joins TRBV25-1 and TRBJ2-7, with TRBD1 identical over 9 bases. Per germline, CDR1 MGHDK and CDR2 SYGVNS. This CDR3 is built from 15 residues. Losses at the gene ends were 8 bases for V and 0 bases for J; bases not matched to a gene: 8. The CDR3 nucleotides are TGTGCCAGCCAACCCCGGACAGGGGCCTCCTACGAGCAGTACTTC. It yields the protein CASQPRTGASYEQYF.